This T cell receptor beta chain was sequenced during a study of cytomegalovirus exposure and HLA in healthy donors. Study-wide findings and caveats: 150 or so TCR beta chains were listed as cytomegalovirus-associated. Usually a TCR sequence was rare, but some public TCRs were found in many donors.

Concerning this clone itself: What it binds is unknown.

Germline CDR1 SGHRS, CDR2 YFSETQ. CDR3 length: 15 residues. V lost 0 bases and J 3 bases, leaving 13 bases between the germline ends. Profiled with immunoSEQ multiplex PCR; TCRdb holds only in-frame clones, not every one. The table records 250,000 to 350,000 clones, roughly 88% of them present only once. The sequence was obtained from a young woman in good health and CMV-seronegative. The sequenced material came from PBMCs. This sequence joins TRBV5-1 and TRBJ2-7, with a weak D call TRBD1 (6 bases). The DNA for the CDR3 is TGCGCCAGCAGCTTGGAGACAGGTCGAGGCTACGAGCAGTACTTC. Translated: CASSLETGRGYEQYF.